This T cell receptor (beta chain) appears in the sequencing data of a study of T-cell reconstitution after alpha-beta-depleted transplantation in children. Many counts were recorded for this clonotype. What it binds is unknown. The V gene end was trimmed by 4 bases and the J gene end by 2 bases; junction bases not matched to a gene: 5. CDR1 LGHNA and CDR2 YNFKEQ come from the germline V gene. The CDR3 has 15 residues. For TCRbeta, the library was prepared with unique molecular identifiers. TCRdb re-called the PCR reads with MiXCR, one entry per CDR3 protein. This table has about 300,000 distinct CDR3 sequences, over 7% appearing once. General study findings and limits: Alpha-beta T cells about two months after transplant reportedly derived from several hundred expanded graft clones. Once a year had passed after transplant, T-cell counts and diversity came mostly from newly produced T cells.

Sequenced here: peripheral blood, sampled 360 days after TCRalphabeta/CD19-depleted stem cell transplant. The clonotype originates from a female patient aged 2-15 years who had a stem cell transplant for Fanconi anemia, so the T cells may come from the graft donor. The chain uses TRBV4-2 and TRBJ2-3, with 8 nucleotides matching TRBD2. The CDR3 region is CASSPLAVFTDTQYF. The DNA of the CDR3 is TGTGCCAGCAGCCCACTAGCGGTTTTCACAGATACGCAGTATTTT.